Here is one T cell receptor (beta chain) with its context. Here immunoSEQ multiplex PCR was the method, and the copy in TCRdb shows in-frame clones only, minus some. The table has around 200,000 clones, around 85% seen once. This CDR3 region has 13 residues. Trimming took 2 bases from V and 2 from J, leaving 6 bases between them. Germline CDR1 SGHAT, CDR2 FQNNGV. The data are from a study of blood T cell repertoires in COVID-19. The chain employs TRBV11-2 and TRBJ1-1; D not certain. Sequencing used peripheral blood. The sequence came from a man aged 35-49 years with acute or convalescent COVID-19. The CDR3 loop is CASSLTLNTEAFF. The CDR3 coding sequence is TGTGCCAGCAGCTTAACCCTAAACACTGAAGCTTTCTTT.